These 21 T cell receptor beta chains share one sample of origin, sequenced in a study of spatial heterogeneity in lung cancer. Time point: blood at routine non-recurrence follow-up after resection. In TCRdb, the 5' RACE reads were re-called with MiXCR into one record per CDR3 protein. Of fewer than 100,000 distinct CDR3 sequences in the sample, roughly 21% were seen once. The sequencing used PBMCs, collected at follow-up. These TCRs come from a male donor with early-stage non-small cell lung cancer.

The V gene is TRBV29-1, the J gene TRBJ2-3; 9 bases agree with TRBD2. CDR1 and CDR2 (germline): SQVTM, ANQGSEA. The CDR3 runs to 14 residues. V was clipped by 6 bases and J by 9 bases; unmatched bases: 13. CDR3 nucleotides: TGCAGCGTAGACTTGGCGGGGGGGACCCCGACGCAGTATTTT. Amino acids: CSVDLAGGTPTQYF.

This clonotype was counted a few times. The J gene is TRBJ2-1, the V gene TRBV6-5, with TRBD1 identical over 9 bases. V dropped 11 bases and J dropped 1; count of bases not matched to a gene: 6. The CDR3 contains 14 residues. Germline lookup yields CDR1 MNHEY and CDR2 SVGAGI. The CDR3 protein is CAASGQGSYNEQFF. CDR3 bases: TGTGCCGCCTCGGGACAGGGATCCTACAATGAGCAGTTCTTC.

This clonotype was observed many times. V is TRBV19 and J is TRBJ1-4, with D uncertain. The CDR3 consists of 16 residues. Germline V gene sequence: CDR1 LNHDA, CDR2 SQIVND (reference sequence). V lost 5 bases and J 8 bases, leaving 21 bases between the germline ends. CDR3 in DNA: TGTGCCAGTAGTCTCCGGACCGGACCCGAAAAGGAAAAACTGTTTTTT. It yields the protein CASSLRTGPEKEKLFF.

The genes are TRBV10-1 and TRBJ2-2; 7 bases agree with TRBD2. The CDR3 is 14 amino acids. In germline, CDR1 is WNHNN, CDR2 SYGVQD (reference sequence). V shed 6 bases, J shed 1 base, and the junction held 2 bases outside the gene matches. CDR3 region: CASRAGVNTGELFF. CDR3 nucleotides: TGCGCCAGCAGGGCGGGAGTGAACACCGGGGAGCTGTTTTTT.

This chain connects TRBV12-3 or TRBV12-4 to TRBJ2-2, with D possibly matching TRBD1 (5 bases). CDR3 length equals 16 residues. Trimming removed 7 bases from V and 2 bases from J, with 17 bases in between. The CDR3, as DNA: TGTGCCAGCACCCACAGCGCAGGGTACAACACCGGGGAGCTGTTTTTT. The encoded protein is CASTHSAGYNTGELFF.

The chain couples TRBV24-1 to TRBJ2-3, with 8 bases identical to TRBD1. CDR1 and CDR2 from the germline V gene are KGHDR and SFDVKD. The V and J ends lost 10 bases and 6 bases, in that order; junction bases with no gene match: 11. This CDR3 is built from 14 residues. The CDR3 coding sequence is TGTGCCACAAGAGAAACAGGGGGAATGGATACGCAGTATTTT. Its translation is CATRETGGMDTQYF.

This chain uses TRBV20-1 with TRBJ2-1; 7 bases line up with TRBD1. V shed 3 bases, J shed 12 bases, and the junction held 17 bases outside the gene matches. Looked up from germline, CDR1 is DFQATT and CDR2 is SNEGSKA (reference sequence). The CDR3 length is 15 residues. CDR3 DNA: TGCAGTGCTAGTGCTTGGGACAGTGCAATGAAGGTGCAGTTCTTC. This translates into CSASAWDSAMKVQFF.

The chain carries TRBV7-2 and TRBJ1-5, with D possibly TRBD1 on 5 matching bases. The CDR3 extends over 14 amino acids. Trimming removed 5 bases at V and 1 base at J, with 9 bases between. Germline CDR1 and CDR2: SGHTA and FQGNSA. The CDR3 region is CASSHQGSNQPQHF. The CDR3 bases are TGTGCCAGCAGCCATCAGGGAAGCAATCAGCCCCAGCATTTT.

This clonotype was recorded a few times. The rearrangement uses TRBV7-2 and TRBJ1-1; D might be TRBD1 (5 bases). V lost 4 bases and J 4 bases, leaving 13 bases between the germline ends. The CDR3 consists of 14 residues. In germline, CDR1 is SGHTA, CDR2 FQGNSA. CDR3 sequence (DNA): TGTGCCAGCAGCTCTAGACAGAGGGGCACTGAAGCTTTCTTT. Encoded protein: CASSSRQRGTEAFF.

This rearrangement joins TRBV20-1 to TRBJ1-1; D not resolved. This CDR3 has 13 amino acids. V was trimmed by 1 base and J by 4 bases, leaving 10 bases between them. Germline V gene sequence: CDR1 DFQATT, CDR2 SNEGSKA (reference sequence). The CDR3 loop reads CSARGGGVTEAFF. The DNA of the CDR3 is TGCAGTGCTAGAGGGGGTGGGGTCACTGAAGCTTTCTTT.

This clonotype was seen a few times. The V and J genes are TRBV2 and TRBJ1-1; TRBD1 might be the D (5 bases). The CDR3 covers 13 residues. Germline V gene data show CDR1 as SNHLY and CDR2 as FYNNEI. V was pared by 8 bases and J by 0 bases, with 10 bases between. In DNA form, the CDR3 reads TGTGCCAGCCTTGACAGTGTGAACACTGAAGCTTTCTTT. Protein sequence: CASLDSVNTEAFF.

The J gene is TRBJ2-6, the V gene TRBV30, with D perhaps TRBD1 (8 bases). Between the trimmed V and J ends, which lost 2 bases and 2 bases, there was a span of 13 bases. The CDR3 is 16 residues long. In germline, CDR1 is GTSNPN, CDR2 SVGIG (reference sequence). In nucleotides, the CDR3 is TGTGCCTGGAGTAGGACAGGGACTACTGGGGCCAACGTCCTGACTTTC. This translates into CAWSRTGTTGANVLTF. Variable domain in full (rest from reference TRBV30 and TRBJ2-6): SQTIHQWPATLVQPVGSPLSLECTVEGTSNPNLYWYRQAAGRGLQLLFYSVGIGQISSEVPQNLSASRPQDRQFILSSKKLLLSDSGFYLCAWSRTGTTGANVLTFGAGSRLTVL.

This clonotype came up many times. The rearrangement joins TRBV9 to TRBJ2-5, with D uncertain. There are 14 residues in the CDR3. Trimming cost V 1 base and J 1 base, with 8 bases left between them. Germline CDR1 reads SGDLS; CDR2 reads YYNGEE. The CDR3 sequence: CASSVRWSQETQYF. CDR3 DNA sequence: TGTGCCAGCAGCGTAAGGTGGAGCCAAGAGACCCAGTACTTC. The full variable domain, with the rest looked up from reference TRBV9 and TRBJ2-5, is DSGVTQTPKHLITATGQRVTLRCSPRSGDLSVYWYQQSLDQGLQFLIQYYNGEERAKGNILERFSAQQFPDLHSELNLSSLELGDSALYFCASSVRWSQETQYFGPGTRLLVL.

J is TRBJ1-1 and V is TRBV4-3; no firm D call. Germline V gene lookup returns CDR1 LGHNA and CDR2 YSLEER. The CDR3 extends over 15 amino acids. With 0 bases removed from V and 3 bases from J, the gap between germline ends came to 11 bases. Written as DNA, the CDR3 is TGCGCCAGCAGCCAAGAAGAGGGATGGGACACTGAAGCTTTCTTT. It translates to CASSQEEGWDTEAFF.

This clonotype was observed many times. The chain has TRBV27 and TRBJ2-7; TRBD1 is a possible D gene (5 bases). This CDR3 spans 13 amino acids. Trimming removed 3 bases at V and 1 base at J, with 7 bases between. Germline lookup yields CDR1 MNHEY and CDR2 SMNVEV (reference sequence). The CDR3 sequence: CASSFDRSYEQYF. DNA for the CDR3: TGTGCCAGCAGTTTTGACAGATCCTACGAGCAGTACTTC.

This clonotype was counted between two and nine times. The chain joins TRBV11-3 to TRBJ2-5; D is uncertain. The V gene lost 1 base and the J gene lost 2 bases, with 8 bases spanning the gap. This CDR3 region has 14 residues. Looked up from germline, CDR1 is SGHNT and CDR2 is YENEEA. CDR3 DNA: TGTGCCAGCAGCTTAGGCGGAGCACAAGAGACCCAGTACTTC. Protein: CASSLGGAQETQYF.

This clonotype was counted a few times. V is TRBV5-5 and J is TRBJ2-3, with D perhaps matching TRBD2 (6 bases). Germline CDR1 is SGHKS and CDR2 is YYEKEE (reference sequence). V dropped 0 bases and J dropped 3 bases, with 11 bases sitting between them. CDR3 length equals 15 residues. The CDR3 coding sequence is TGTGCCAGCAGCTTGGAGGCGGGATTTACAGATACGCAGTATTTT. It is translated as CASSLEAGFTDTQYF.

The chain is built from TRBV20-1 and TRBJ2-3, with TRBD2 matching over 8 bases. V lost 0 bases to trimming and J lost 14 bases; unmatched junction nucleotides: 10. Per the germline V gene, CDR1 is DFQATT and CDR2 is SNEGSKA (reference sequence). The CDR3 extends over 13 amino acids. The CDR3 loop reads CSARDLQRERPYF. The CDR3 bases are TGCAGTGCTAGAGATCTCCAGCGGGAGCGCCCGTATTTT.

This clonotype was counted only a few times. The chain's CDR3 is CASSLGQRAEKLFF. The CDR3 nucleotides are TGCGCCAGCAGCTTGGGGCAAAGGGCCGAAAAACTGTTTTTT. The rearrangement links TRBV5-1 to TRBJ1-4; D unclear. The CDR3 runs 14 residues. Trimming cost V 0 bases and J 8 bases, with 11 bases left between them. Germline values: CDR1 SGHRS, CDR2 YFSETQ.

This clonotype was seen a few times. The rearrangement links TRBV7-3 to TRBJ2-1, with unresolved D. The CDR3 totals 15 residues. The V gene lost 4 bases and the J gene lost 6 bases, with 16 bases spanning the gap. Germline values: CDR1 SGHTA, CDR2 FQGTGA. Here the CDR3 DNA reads TGTGCCAGCAGCTACACGGCCTCCCCAACCAATGAGCAGTTCTTC. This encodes CASSYTASPTNEQFF.

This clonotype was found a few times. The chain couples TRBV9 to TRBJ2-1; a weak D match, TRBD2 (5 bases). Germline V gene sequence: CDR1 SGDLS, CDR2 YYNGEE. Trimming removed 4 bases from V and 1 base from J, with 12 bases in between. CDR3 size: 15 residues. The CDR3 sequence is CASSNSGRSYNEQFF. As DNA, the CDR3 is TGTGCCAGCAGCAACAGCGGAAGGTCCTACAATGAGCAGTTCTTC.